This T cell receptor (beta chain) emerged from a study of siplizumab effects on memory and regulatory T cells (dated 2019 in TCRdb). About the investigation overall: The study examined how the anti-CD2 antibody siplizumab affects alloreactive T-cell subsets in allogeneic mixed lymphocyte reactions built from human PBMCs. Results and caveats for the whole study, not just this receptor: Siplizumab significantly lowered the cumulative frequency of alloreactive sequences that could be traced to unstimulated CD4+ memory T cells. Sequences below about 10^-5 frequency were poorly captured, so only a minor fraction of alloreactive clones could be mapped to unstimulated subsets. Of the alloreactive CD4+ clones that could be mapped, the Treg-derived share averaged approximately 67% with siplizumab compared with under 30% in control reactions. Greater diversity appeared to be present in unstimulated naive T cells than in memory T cells, and a substantial contribution to the alloresponse seemed to be made by naive cells. The suppressive function of proliferating Tregs from siplizumab cultures was not functionally confirmed. For roughly 80-95% of proliferating CD4+ or CD8+ clones, no naive or memory phenotype could be assigned.

Library preparation employed the immunoSEQ multiplex PCR assay. Roughly 10^5 TCR templates per sample were assayed on the deep sequencing platform. Genomic DNA extracted from sorted T cells was the material used for TCRbeta CDR3 sequencing. On the study's bioinformatics: The R programming language was used for clonal analysis of TCRbeta CDR3 data. Unstimulated samples were compared with post-reaction CFSE-low samples to define alloreactive CD4+ and CD8+ clones. Regulatory or non-regulatory origin of alloreactive CD4+ clones was assigned by matching sequences to the sorted unstimulated Treg and non-Treg repertoires. This immuneACCESS table, as held by TCRdb, lists in-frame sequences with V and J called but not all clones. Of the missing ones, under half trace to an unresolved V gene in checked studies; the others have no known cause. V and J calls and clone size follow that table, whereas D and trimming were derived from the DNA. This sample is represented by roughly 92,000 clones; nearly 95% of them were singletons. The ten largest clonotypes hold around 0.3% of the sample.

A note on this clone: Its target antigen remains unknown. Per-base qualities were not stored, and no clone one base away is much larger.

Sorted unstimulated T cells, along with proliferating T cells recovered from mixed lymphocyte reactions, underwent TCRbeta CDR3 sequencing. Fresh whole blood from 9 to 11 HLA-typed healthy donors was used to isolate PBMCs. To map where alloreactive clones came from, unstimulated CD4+ non-regulatory T cells were FACS-sorted. The germline V gene provides CDR1 MNHEY and CDR2 SVGAGI. V is clipped by 6 bases and J by 5 bases, and the sequence between their germline boundaries is 7 bases long. The CDR3 contains 12 residues, cysteine and phenylalanine counted. Only the CDR3 region is kept as DNA, spanning 36 bases read in frame from base 1.

This TCR was sampled from a human donor in good health. Specimen: non-Treg CD4+ T cells sorted from blood. The intended sense of this specimen's cell subset or site label: FACS-sorted unstimulated CD4+ non-regulatory T cells. The V and J segments used are TRBV6-5 and TRBJ2-2; the D segment cannot be called with confidence. The CDR3 sequence is CASRQQTGELFF. The DNA sequence is TGTGCCAGCAGACAACAAACCGGGGAGCTGTTTTTT.